Included here is one TCR beta chain sequence, with context. The target antigen is unknown. Primers for the PCR totalled 60 Vbeta and 13 Jbeta. Sequenced by immunoSEQ multiplex PCR; TCRdb stores in-frame clones only, minus some. The sample has about 170,000 clones; roughly 78% are singletons. The data originate from a study of cytomegalovirus exposure and HLA in healthy donors. Overall study context: An early data release held tens of millions of unique TCRs from HLA-typed donors.

The V and J ends lost 0 bases and 4 bases respectively, with 12 bases between them. The CDR3 length is 15 residues. The germline CDR1 and CDR2 sequences are MNHEY and SVGAGI. Study-level points and caveats: Reportedly, diagnosis of cytomegalovirus status by the classifier showed high specificity and sensitivity. It is likely that the observed cluster of highly shared sequence variants was a sequencing artifact. Altogether, 160 or so TCR beta chains were recorded as cytomegalovirus-associated.

The genes are TRBV6-5 and TRBJ2-5, with D possibly TRBD2 on 5 matching bases. The sequencing input was PBMCs. The sequence came from a woman in her 50s in good health and CMV-seropositive. The CDR3 region is CASSYSSSAGETQYF. The CDR3 DNA sequence: TGTGCCAGCAGTTACTCGTCGAGCGCGGGAGAGACCCAGTACTTC.